This T cell receptor beta chain came from a study of T cell responses to AZD1222 COVID-19 vaccine. Overall study findings and caveats: Spike-spanning, vaccine-associated CD4 TCRs were dominant at 160-218 and 743-854. Repertoire collection took place solely once the T cell response had peaked. Donor demographics were predominantly white British with a female majority; clonal diversity may be underestimated. Close to half of spike-specific TCRs reportedly recognize unmutated variant regions.

TCRdb's copy holds only in-frame clones and misses some; the assay was immunoSEQ multiplex PCR. Here the sample spans approximately 120,000 clones, approximately 90% being singletons. Germline V lookup: CDR1 SEHNR, CDR2 FQNEAQ (reference sequence). J was trimmed by 10 bases and V by 5 bases; bases with no gene match: 12. The length of the CDR3 is 15 residues. As concerns this clone: Its antigen is unidentified.

This TCR came from an adult in good health. The material sequenced was peripheral blood, taken on day 0 of AZD1222 vaccination. The chain uses TRBV7-9 and TRBJ1-4, with TRBD1 matching over 8 bases. CDR3 sequence reads: CASSGNRGQAVKLFF. CDR3 in DNA: TGTGCCAGCAGCGGAAACCGGGGACAGGCGGTAAAACTGTTTTTT.